The 20 T cell receptor beta chains in this list originate from one sample, sequenced in a study of OX40 agonist ivuxolimab in advanced cancers. TCRdb's copy holds only in-frame clones and misses some; the assay was immunoSEQ multiplex PCR. This table holds roughly 100,000 clones, approximately 85% found once. The sequences come from CD4+ or CD8+ T cells sorted from blood, collected in a trial of the OX40 agonist ivuxolimab. The origin of the receptors is an adult with an advanced solid tumor such as melanoma, head and neck, liver or kidney cancer.

The rearrangement uses TRBV5-4 and TRBJ2-5, with 8 bases matching TRBD1. Germline assignment: CDR1 SGHNT and CDR2 YYREEE (reference sequence). The V segment lost 5 bases and the J segment 11 bases; nucleotides outside the gene matches: 14. The CDR3 is 14 amino acids. The CDR3 DNA reads TGTGCCAGCAGTAAACTGGGACAGGACACAGAGCAGTACTTC. Encoded protein: CASSKLGQDTEQYF.

The chain combines TRBV10-1 with TRBJ2-5, with 8 bases lining up with TRBD2. From germline, CDR1 is WNHNN and CDR2 SYGVQD (reference sequence). CDR3 length: 12 amino acids. The V and J ends lost 5 bases and 11 bases, in that order; junction bases with no gene match: 7. This CDR3 is CASSPDGREQYF. The DNA for the CDR3 is TGCGCCAGCAGTCCGGACGGGAGGGAGCAGTACTTC.

The chain couples TRBV27 to TRBJ2-1; 8 bases agree with TRBD1. This CDR3 has 13 residues. V gave up 8 bases and J gave up 4 bases; unmatched junction bases: 4. Germline CDR1 is MNHEY and CDR2 is SMNVEV (reference sequence). The CDR3 DNA reads TGTGCCAGCCGGGACAGGACTTACAATGAGCAGTTCTTC. This encodes CASRDRTYNEQFF.

The V and J genes are TRBV9 and TRBJ2-2; 7 nucleotides align to TRBD1. J was trimmed by 0 bases and V by 6 bases; bases with no gene match: 5. This CDR3 is 15 amino acids long. CDR1 and CDR2 from the germline V gene are SGDLS and YYNGEE. Here the CDR3 DNA reads TGTGCCAGCAACGCCGGGACAGCGAACACCGGGGAGCTGTTTTTT. Translating gives CASNAGTANTGELFF.

The V and J genes are TRBV18 and TRBJ2-7, with D tentatively TRBD2 (6 bases). Deletions cut 4 bases from V and 4 bases from J, with 17 bases between. The CDR3 totals 15 residues. Germline V lookup: CDR1 KGHSH, CDR2 LQKENI. The CDR3 here is CASSLSGTGPYEQYF. CDR3 DNA sequence: TGTGCCAGCTCACTCTCCGGGACTGGTCCTTACGAGCAGTACTTC.

The rearrangement joins TRBV9 to TRBJ1-1, with 7 bases lining up with TRBD1. The CDR3 totals 16 residues. Germline V gene sequence: CDR1 SGDLS, CDR2 YYNGEE. V lost 4 bases and J lost 4; bases outside the gene matches: 13. The DNA for the CDR3 is TGTGCCAGCAGCCCCAAGACAGGGCCCGGGGGCACTGAAGCTTTCTTT. Amino acids: CASSPKTGPGGTEAFF.

This chain links TRBV18 with TRBJ1-3; possible D gene TRBD1, 5 bases. V was clipped by 4 bases and J by 4 bases, with 17 bases between them. Germline loops: CDR1 KGHSH, CDR2 LQKENI. This CDR3 contains 16 residues. The CDR3 spells CASSRDRDQVGNTIYF. The CDR3, as DNA: TGTGCCAGCTCACGGGACCGGGACCAGGTGGGAAACACCATATATTTT.

This clone was counted once. The chain recombines TRBV4-3 with TRBJ1-1; no firm D call. The CDR3 has 14 amino acids. Germline CDR1 and CDR2: LGHNA and YSLEER. V was trimmed by 1 base and J by 7 bases, leaving 13 bases between them. The CDR3 nucleotides are TGCGCCAGCAGCCAAGGCCGGTGGGCGCTTGAAGCTTTCTTT. The encoded protein is CASSQGRWALEAFF.

The rearrangement joins TRBV29-1 to TRBJ2-7; TRBD1 agrees at 7 bases. This CDR3 is 13 amino acids long. The germline gives CDR1 SQVTM, CDR2 ANQGSEA. Trimming removed 7 bases from V and 0 bases from J; junction bases left unmatched: 6. The CDR3 here is CSAVTGSSYEQYF. In nucleotides, the CDR3 is TGCAGCGCAGTGACAGGGAGCTCCTACGAGCAGTACTTC.

This chain joins TRBV5-1 and TRBJ2-1; TRBD2 agrees at 13 bases. From germline, CDR1 is SGHRS and CDR2 YFSETQ. The V gene end was trimmed by 8 bases and the J gene end by 4 bases; junction bases not matched to a gene: 6. CDR3 length: 15 amino acids. Written as DNA, the CDR3 is TGCGCCAGTTATCCGGGACTAGCGGGATACAATGAGCAGTTCTTC. It translates to CASYPGLAGYNEQFF. The whole variable domain, remainder taken from reference TRBV5-1 and TRBJ2-1, is KAGVTQTPRYLIKTRGQQVTLSCSPISGHRSVSWYQQTPGQGLQFLFEYFSETQRNKGNFPGRFSGRQFSNSRSEMNVSTLELGDSALYLCASYPGLAGYNEQFFGPGTRLTVL.

The J gene is TRBJ1-6, the V gene TRBV19, with 9 bases matching TRBD1. V lost 4 bases to trimming and J lost 6 bases; unmatched junction nucleotides: 1. The germline gives CDR1 LNHDA, CDR2 SQIVND (reference sequence). The CDR3 covers 14 residues. The DNA for the CDR3 is TGTGCCAGTAGTACGACAGGGGGTAATTCACCCCTCCACTTT. Encoded protein: CASSTTGGNSPLHF.

The chain employs TRBV4-1 and TRBJ2-1; D is uncertain. The V gene lost 7 bases and the J gene lost 0 bases, with 16 bases spanning the gap. The germline gives CDR1 MGHRA, CDR2 YSYEKL. The CDR3 consists of 16 residues. The CDR3: CASTPAATYSYNEQFF. The CDR3 DNA sequence: TGCGCCAGCACCCCGGCAGCCACGTACTCCTACAATGAGCAGTTCTTC.

The rearrangement uses TRBV10-2 and TRBJ2-7; 8 bases agree with TRBD2. Unmatched junction bases numbered 7, after V lost 5 bases and J lost 4 bases. Looked up from germline, CDR1 is WSHSY and CDR2 is SAAADI. This CDR3 has 14 residues. The CDR3 coding sequence is TGCGCCAGCAGTCTCGACCTAGCGGGTTACGAGCAGTACTTC. It translates to CASSLDLAGYEQYF.

The rearrangement joins TRBV19 to TRBJ2-7; D ambiguous. The V gene's germline CDR1 is LNHDA and CDR2 SQIVND (reference sequence). CDR3 length: 15 amino acids. V shed 3 bases and J shed 2 bases, with 14 bases lying between them. The CDR3 coding sequence is TGTGCCAGTAGTATCGCCATGCGAACCGCCTACGAGCAGTACTTC. Its translation: CASSIAMRTAYEQYF.

The chain recombines TRBV11-1 with TRBJ2-5; D possibly corresponds to TRBD1 (5 bases). Between the trimmed V and J ends, which lost 4 bases and 0 bases, there was a span of 12 bases. The V gene's germline CDR1 is SGHAT and CDR2 FQDESV (reference sequence). This CDR3 comprises 15 residues. The CDR3 DNA reads as TGTGCCAGCAGCTCTTGGGGCACGTACCAAGAGACCCAGTACTTC. Its protein is CASSSWGTYQETQYF.

The sample holds a few counts of this clone. The genes are TRBV6-1 and TRBJ1-3, with D unclear. V lost 1 base, J lost 2 bases, and 6 bases lay in between. Per the germline V gene, CDR1 is MNHNS and CDR2 is SASEGT. The CDR3 is 14 amino acids. DNA for the CDR3: TGTGCCAGCAGTGAAGGCAGCACTGGAAACACCATATATTTT. Its translation is CASSEGSTGNTIYF.

This chain joins TRBV7-9 and TRBJ2-7; D gene unclear. The CDR3 is made up of 11 amino acids. V lost 5 bases, J lost 5 bases, and 7 bases lay in between. The V gene's germline CDR1 is SEHNR and CDR2 FQNEAQ (reference sequence). CDR3 nucleotides: TGTGCCAGCAGCCCATCGGACGAGCAGTACTTC. It is translated as CASSPSDEQYF.

V and J are TRBV7-2 and TRBJ2-7; 8 nucleotides agree with TRBD2. The CDR3 is 15 amino acids. Germline trimming cut 5 bases from V and 0 bases from J; bases unmatched to any gene: 6. Germline loops: CDR1 SGHTA, CDR2 FQGNSA. CDR3 sequence: CASSRQGTSSYEQYF. DNA for the CDR3: TGTGCCAGCAGCCGCCAGGGGACTAGCTCCTACGAGCAGTACTTC.

This chain connects TRBV29-1 to TRBJ1-2, with TRBD1 as a possible D gene (5 bases). The CDR3 is made up of 12 amino acids. With 2 bases removed from V and 4 bases from J, the gap between germline ends came to 8 bases. CDR1 is SQVTM and CDR2 is ANQGSEA in the germline V gene. The CDR3 here is CSVESDTYGYTF. CDR3 nucleotide sequence: TGCAGCGTTGAATCGGACACCTATGGCTACACCTTC. Combining the CDR3 with reference TRBV29-1 and TRBJ1-2 gives the whole variable domain SAVISQKPSRDICQRGTSLTIQCQVDSQVTMMFWYRQQPGQSLTLIATANQGSEATYESGFVIDKFPISRPNLTFSTLTVSNMSPEDSSIYLCSVESDTYGYTFGSGTRLTVV.

The V gene is TRBV18, the J gene TRBJ2-1; D perhaps matches TRBD1 (5 bases). The CDR3 runs 16 residues. With 0 bases removed from V and 3 bases from J, the gap between germline ends came to 12 bases. Germline assignment: CDR1 KGHSH and CDR2 LQKENI. The CDR3 DNA is TGTGCCAGCTCACCACCGGGAAGGGGAAGCTACAATGAGCAGTTCTTC. Translated: CASSPPGRGSYNEQFF.